Presented here are 2 T cell receptor beta chains from one specimen sequenced in a study of T cells expressing NK-cell markers. TCRdb re-called the 5' RACE reads and catalogs CDR3 proteins one per entry, DNA excluded. The sample totals 300,000 to 500,000 distinct CDR3 sequences. Sequenced material: blood T cells: a sorted CD56 or NKG2C T cell subset, CD4+ or CD8+ T cells, or bulk PBMC T cells (not recorded which). Every receptor here comes from a woman in her fifties or sixties in good health.

The chain employs TRBV20-1 and TRBJ2-3; the TCRdb D gene call, TRBD1, has no DNA to confirm it. CDR1 and CDR2 (germline): DFQATT, SNEGSKA (reference sequence). The CDR3 has 14 residues. The chain's CDR3 is CSARAGTGGDTQYF.

J is TRBJ2-7 and V is TRBV5-6; there is no DNA to check the TCRdb D call of TRBD1. CDR1 and CDR2 from the germline V gene are SGHDT and YYEEEE. The CDR3 covers 15 residues. CDR3 region: CASSFSGTGVGEQYF.